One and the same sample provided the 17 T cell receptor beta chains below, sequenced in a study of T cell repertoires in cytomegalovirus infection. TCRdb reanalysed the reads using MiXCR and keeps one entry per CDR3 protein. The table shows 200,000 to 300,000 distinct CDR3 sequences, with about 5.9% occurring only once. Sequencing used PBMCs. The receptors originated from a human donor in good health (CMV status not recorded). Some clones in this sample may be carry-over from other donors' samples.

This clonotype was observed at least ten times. The CDR3 sequence: CAIASDRPNTGELFF. CDR3 in DNA: TGTGCCATCGCCTCTGACAGACCGAACACCGGGGAGCTGTTTTTT. The chain has TRBV10-3 and TRBJ2-2, with D maybe TRBD1 (5 bases). The V and J ends lost 8 bases and 0 bases respectively, with 13 bases between them. CDR3 length: 15 residues. Germline lookup yields CDR1 ENHRY and CDR2 SYGVKD.

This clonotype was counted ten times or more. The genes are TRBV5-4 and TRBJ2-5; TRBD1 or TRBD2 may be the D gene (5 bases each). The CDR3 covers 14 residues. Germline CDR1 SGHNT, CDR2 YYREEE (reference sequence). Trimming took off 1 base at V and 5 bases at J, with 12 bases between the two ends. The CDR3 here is CASSLRGRQETQYF. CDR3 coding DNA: TGTGCCAGCAGCTTGCGGGGCCGCCAGGAGACCCAGTACTTC.

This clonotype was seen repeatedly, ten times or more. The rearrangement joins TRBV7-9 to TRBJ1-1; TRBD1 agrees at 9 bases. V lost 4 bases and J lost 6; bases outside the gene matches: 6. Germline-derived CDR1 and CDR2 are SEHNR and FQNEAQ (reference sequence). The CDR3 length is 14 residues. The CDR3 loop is CASSSDRGYAEAFF. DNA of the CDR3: TGTGCCAGCAGCTCGGACAGGGGCTACGCTGAAGCTTTCTTT.

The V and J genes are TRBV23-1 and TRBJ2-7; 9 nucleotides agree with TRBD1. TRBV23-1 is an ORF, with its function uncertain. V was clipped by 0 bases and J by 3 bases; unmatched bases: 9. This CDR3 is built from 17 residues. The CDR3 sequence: CASSQSGAGQGHYEQYF. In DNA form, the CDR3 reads TGCGCCAGCAGTCAATCGGGGGCAGGACAGGGGCACTACGAGCAGTACTTC.

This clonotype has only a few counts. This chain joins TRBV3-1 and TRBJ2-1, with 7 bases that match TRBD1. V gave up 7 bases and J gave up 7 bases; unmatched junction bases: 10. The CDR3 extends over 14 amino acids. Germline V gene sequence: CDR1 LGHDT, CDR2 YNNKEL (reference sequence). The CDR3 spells CASTPGQPRNEQFF. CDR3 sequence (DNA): TGTGCCAGCACTCCGGGACAGCCCCGGAATGAGCAGTTCTTC.

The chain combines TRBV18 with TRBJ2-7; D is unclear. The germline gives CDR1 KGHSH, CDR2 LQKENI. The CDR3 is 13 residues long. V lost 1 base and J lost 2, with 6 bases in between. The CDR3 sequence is CASSPQDPYEQYF. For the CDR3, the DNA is TGTGCCAGCTCACCACAGGACCCCTACGAGCAGTACTTC.

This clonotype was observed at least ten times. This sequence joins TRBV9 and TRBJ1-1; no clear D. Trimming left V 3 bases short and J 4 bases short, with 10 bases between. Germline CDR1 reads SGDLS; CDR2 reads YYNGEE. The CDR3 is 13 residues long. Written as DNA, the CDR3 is TGTGCCAGCAGCGGAAGGGTACCCACTGAAGCTTTCTTT. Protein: CASSGRVPTEAFF.

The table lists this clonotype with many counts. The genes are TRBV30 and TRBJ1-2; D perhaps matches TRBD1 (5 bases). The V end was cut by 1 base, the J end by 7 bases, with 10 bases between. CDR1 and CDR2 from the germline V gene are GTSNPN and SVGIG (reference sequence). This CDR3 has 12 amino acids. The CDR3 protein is CAWSARASGYTF. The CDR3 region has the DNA TGTGCCTGGAGTGCCAGGGCCTCTGGCTACACCTTC.

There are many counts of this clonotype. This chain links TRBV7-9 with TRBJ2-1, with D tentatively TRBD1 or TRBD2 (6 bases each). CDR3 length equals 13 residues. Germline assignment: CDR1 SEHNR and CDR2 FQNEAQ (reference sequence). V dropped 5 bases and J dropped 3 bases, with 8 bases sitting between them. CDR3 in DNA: TGTGCCAGCAGCAGGGGGGACTACAATGAGCAGTTCTTC. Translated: CASSRGDYNEQFF. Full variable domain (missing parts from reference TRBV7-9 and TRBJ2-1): DTGVSQNPRHKITKRGQNVTFRCDPISEHNRLYWYRQTLGQGPEFLTYFQNEAQLEKSRLLSDRFSAERPKGSFSTLEIQRTEQGDSAMYLCASSRGDYNEQFFGPGTRLTVL.

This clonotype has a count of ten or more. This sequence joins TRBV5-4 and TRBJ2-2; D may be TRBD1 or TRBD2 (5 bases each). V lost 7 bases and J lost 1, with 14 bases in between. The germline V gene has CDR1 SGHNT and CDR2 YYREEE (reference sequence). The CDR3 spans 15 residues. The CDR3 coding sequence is TGTGCCAGCGGCAGGGATCGGGGGAACACCGGGGAGCTGTTTTTT. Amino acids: CASGRDRGNTGELFF.

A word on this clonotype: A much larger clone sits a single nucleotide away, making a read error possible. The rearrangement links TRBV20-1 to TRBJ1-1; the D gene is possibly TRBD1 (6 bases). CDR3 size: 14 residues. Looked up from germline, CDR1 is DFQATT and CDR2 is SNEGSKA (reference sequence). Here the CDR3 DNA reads TGCAGTGCTAGATACGGGGGCATGAACGCTGAAGCTTTCTTT. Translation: CSARYGGMNAEAFF.

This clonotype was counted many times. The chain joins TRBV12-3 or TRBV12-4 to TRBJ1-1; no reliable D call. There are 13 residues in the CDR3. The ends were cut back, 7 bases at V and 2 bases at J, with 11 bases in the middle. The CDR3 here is CASTTRQNTEAFF. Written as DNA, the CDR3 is TGTGCCAGCACCACAAGACAAAACACTGAAGCTTTCTTT.

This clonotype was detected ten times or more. The CDR3 DNA follows: TGTGCCAGCAGTTACCCGACTAGCGGGGGGATTGGATACAATGAGCAGTTCTTC. As protein: CASSYPTSGGIGYNEQFF. The genes are TRBV6-2 or TRBV6-3 and TRBJ2-1, with TRBD2 identical over 13 bases. The CDR3 has 18 residues. Trimming at V came to 2 bases and at J to 4 bases, leaving 8 bases not matched to a gene. The V gene's germline CDR1 is MNHEY and CDR2 SVGEGT.

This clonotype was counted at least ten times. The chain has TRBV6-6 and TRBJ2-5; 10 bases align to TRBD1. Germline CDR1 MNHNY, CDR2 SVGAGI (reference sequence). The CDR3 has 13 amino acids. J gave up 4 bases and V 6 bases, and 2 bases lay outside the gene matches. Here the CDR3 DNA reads TGTGCCAGCAGCCGACAGGGGGCAGAGACCCAGTACTTC. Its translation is CASSRQGAETQYF.

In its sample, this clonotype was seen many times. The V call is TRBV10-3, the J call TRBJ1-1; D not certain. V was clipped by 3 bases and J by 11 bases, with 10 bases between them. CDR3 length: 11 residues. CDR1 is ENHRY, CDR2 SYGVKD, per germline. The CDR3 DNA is TGTGCCATCAGTGATATGAGGAATGCTTTCTTT. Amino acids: CAISDMRNAFF.

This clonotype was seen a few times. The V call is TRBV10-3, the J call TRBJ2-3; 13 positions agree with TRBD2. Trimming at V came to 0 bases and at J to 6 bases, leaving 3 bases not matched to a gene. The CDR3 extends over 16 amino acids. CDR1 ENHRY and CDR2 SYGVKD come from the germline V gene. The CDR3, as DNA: TGTGCCATCAGTGAGTCACTAGCGGGGGGGCGCGATACGCAGTATTTT. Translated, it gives CAISESLAGGRDTQYF.

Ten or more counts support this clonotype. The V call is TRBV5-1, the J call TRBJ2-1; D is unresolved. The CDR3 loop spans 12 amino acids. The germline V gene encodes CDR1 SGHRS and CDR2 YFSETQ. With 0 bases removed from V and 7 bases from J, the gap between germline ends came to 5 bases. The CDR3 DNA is TGCGCCAGCAGCTTGGTAGTAAATGAGCAGTTCTTC. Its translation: CASSLVVNEQFF.